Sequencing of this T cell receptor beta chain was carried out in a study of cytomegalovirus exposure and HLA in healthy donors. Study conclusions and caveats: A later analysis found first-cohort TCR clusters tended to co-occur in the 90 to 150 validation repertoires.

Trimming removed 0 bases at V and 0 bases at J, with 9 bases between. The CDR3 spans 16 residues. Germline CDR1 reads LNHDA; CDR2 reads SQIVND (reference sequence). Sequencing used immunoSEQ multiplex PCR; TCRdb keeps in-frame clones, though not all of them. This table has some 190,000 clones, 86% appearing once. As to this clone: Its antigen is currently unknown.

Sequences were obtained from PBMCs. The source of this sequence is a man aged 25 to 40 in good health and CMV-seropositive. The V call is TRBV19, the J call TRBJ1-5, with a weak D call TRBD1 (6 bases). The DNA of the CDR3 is TGTGCCAGTAGTATAGAGGGACAATATAGCAATCAGCCCCAGCATTTT. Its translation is CASSIEGQYSNQPQHF.